The 6 T cell receptor beta chains listed next were all sequenced from one sample in a study of blood T cell repertoires in COVID-19. Repertoires were generated with immunoSEQ multiplex PCR, while TCRdb's copy carries only in-frame clones and drops some. Of a few hundred thousand clones listed, around 88% are singletons. The material sequenced was peripheral blood. The receptors derive from a man older than 75 with acute or convalescent COVID-19.

CDR3: CASSTRDRDHGYTF. As DNA, the CDR3 is TGTGCCAGTAGTACCCGGGACAGGGACCATGGCTACACCTTC. The chain carries TRBV19 and TRBJ1-2, with 9 positions matching TRBD1. Germline values: CDR1 LNHDA, CDR2 SQIVND (reference sequence). V was pared by 4 bases and J by 6 bases, with 6 bases of the junction left unmatched. The CDR3 runs to 14 residues. The entire variable domain, with the rest obtained from reference TRBV19 and TRBJ1-2, is as follows: DGGITQSPKYLFRKEGQNVTLSCEQNLNHDAMYWYRQDPGQGLRLIYYSQIVNDFQKGDIAEGYSVSREKKESFPLTVTSAQKNPTAFYLCASSTRDRDHGYTFGSGTRLTVV.

This chain connects TRBV12-3 or TRBV12-4 to TRBJ1-2; TRBD1 might be the D (6 bases). V was trimmed by 5 bases and J by 8 bases, leaving 15 bases between them. This CDR3 spans 13 amino acids. CDR3 sequence reads: CASSDRLVGGYTF. The CDR3 coding sequence is TGTGCCAGCAGTGACAGGCTAGTGGGGGGCTACACCTTC.

This chain joins TRBV18 and TRBJ2-7; 13 nucleotides line up with TRBD2. CDR1 and CDR2 (germline): KGHSH, LQKENI. Trimming cost V 5 bases and J 0 bases; bases outside gene matches: 16. The CDR3 has 20 residues. The CDR3 coding sequence is TGTGCCAGCTCATCCGGGTGGGCACCAAGGACTAGCGGGAGCTCCTACGAGCAGTACTTC. Translating gives CASSSGWAPRTSGSSYEQYF.

The chain has TRBV19 and TRBJ1-2; D is uncertain. Trimming took off 4 bases at V and 3 bases at J, with 15 bases between the two ends. There are 15 residues in the CDR3. The germline V gene has CDR1 LNHDA and CDR2 SQIVND (reference sequence). CDR3: CASSRWREVDYGYTF. CDR3 DNA sequence: TGTGCCAGTAGTAGGTGGCGGGAAGTCGACTATGGCTACACCTTC.

The V gene is TRBV11-3, the J gene TRBJ2-7; D not resolved. Trimming took 5 bases from V and 3 from J, leaving 11 bases between them. The germline V gene encodes CDR1 SGHNT and CDR2 YENEEA. The CDR3 is made up of 13 amino acids. The CDR3 DNA reads as TGTGCCAGCAGCGTAGGTCTCTTCTACGAGCAGTACTTC. It encodes CASSVGLFYEQYF.

This clone was detected once. This chain links TRBV5-4 with TRBJ2-1; D unclear. Trimming cost V 2 bases and J 5 bases, with 8 bases left between them. Per the germline V gene, CDR1 is SGHNT and CDR2 is YYREEE (reference sequence). The CDR3 runs 13 residues. CDR3 region: CASSFNIHNEQFF. The CDR3 DNA sequence: TGTGCCAGCAGCTTTAACATTCACAATGAGCAGTTCTTC.